This TCR beta chain stems from a study of T cells in Graves' hyperthyroidism and ophthalmopathy. RNA transcripts yielded amplified TCR beta CDR3 regions. With the HTBI primer set, the TCR CDR3 went through a first round of RT-PCR. TCRdb passed the multiplex PCR reads through MiXCR, listing each CDR3 protein once. The table lists a few hundred thousand distinct CDR3 sequences, 15% to 18% of them singletons, with under 7.5% in the top ten. This clonotype was detected many times. This CDR3 region has 15 residues. V lost 3 bases to trimming and J lost 3 bases; unmatched junction nucleotides: 7. Germline loops: CDR1 MNHEY, CDR2 SMNVEV (reference sequence).

The sequencing sample was made of blood. This receptor was taken from a woman aged 30 to 39 with Graves' hyperthyroidism. The chain is built from TRBV27 and TRBJ2-7; 8 nucleotides line up with TRBD2. CDR3 loop: CASSFRGGGVYEQYF. CDR3 nucleotides: TGTGCCAGCAGTTTTCGGGGGGGGGGAGTCTACGAGCAGTACTTC.